This T cell receptor beta chain was profiled in a study of cytomegalovirus exposure and HLA in healthy donors. Study overall: The same platform used for the 666 first-cohort repertoires was also used for the 100 to 150 validation repertoires, as a later analysis reported. General study results and limits: The listing of roughly 160 TCR beta chains classed them as cytomegalovirus-associated. For cytomegalovirus status, the classifier reportedly gave diagnoses with high specificity and sensitivity.

Sequencing was performed with immunoSEQ multiplex PCR; in TCRdb, only in-frame clones are kept and a portion is missing. The sample consists of 71,000 or so clones, 94% of them appearing once. About this clone itself: What it binds is unknown.

The CDR3 is made up of 19 amino acids. V gave up 5 bases and J gave up 2 bases; unmatched junction bases: 15. Germline CDR1 reads SGHVS; CDR2 reads FQNEAQ. Sequenced sample: PBMCs. J is TRBJ2-4 and V is TRBV7-8; 10 nucleotides agree with TRBD2. This TCR was recovered from a woman between 18 and 30 years old in good health and CMV-seronegative. The CDR3 region is CASSNQREGLFESKNIQYF. The CDR3 bases are TGTGCCAGCAGCAACCAGCGGGAGGGCCTATTCGAGTCCAAAAACATTCAGTACTTC.